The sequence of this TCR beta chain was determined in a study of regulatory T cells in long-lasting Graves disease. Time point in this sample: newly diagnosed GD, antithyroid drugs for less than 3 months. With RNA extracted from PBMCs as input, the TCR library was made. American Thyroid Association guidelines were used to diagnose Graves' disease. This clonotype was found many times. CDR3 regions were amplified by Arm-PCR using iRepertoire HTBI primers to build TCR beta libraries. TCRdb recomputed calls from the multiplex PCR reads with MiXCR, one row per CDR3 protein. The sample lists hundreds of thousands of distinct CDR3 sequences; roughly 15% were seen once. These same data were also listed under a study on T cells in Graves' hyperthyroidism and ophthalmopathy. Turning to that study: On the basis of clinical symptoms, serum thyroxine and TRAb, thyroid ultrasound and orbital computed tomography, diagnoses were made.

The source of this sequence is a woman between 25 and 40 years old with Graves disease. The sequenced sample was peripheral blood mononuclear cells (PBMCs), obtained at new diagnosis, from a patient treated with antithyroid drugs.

CDR3 loop: CASSHRGPPRAEAFF. CDR3 coding DNA: TGTGCCAGCAGCCACCGGGGCCCTCCGAGAGCTGAAGCTTTCTTT. The gene calls are TRBV6-2 or TRBV6-3 and TRBJ1-1; maybe TRBD1 (5 bases). The CDR3 is 15 amino acids. Germline CDR1 reads MNHEY; CDR2 reads SVGEGT. Trimming removed 6 bases from V and 6 bases from J, with 20 bases in between.